The rows below give T cell receptor beta chains drawn from one sample of a study of blood T cell repertoires in COVID-19. Using immunoSEQ multiplex PCR, the repertoire was profiled, and TCRdb retains in-frame clones only, with some absent. The sample comprises 80,000 or so clones, 75% to 90% of which are singletons, and 15% to 20% rests with the top ten. Sequenced material: peripheral blood. The origin of the receptors is a human donor in a cohort sampled during active COVID-19. Each CDR3 is given with its conserved first and last residue. A D gene is named only where the DNA matches it firmly. For some rows the clone size is stated as once, few or many, or as a class when expanded; others skip it.

clone_size	d_call	j_call	v_call	cdr3_aa	cdr3_nt
NA	TRBD1	TRBJ1-2	TRBV9	CASGQGRGYTF	TGTGCCAGCGGACAGGGACGGGGCTACACCTTC
NA	NA	TRBJ1-4	TRBV13	CASSIRPSGEEKLFF	TGTGCCAGCAGCATAAGGCCCTCCGGGGAGGAAAAACTGTTTTTT
once	TRBD1	TRBJ1-2	TRBV5-1	CASSLTGTDYGYTF	TGCGCCAGCAGCCTGACAGGGACAGACTATGGCTACACCTTC
once	TRBD2	TRBJ2-2	TRBV10-2	CASSGPTSGSVGTGELFF	TGCGCCAGCAGTGGACCGACTAGCGGGAGTGTCGGCACCGGGGAGCTGTTTTTT
NA	TRBD1	TRBJ1-1	TRBV2	CASSGQVNTEAFF	TGTGCCAGCAGCGGACAGGTTAACACTGAAGCTTTCTTT
NA	NA	TRBJ2-7	TRBV5-4	CASSVDRVYEQYF	TGTGCCAGCAGTGTTGACAGAGTCTACGAGCAGTACTTC
NA	TRBD1	TRBJ1-1	TRBV19	CASSNIAGGTEAFF	TGTGCCAGTAGTAATATCGCAGGGGGGACTGAAGCTTTCTTT
NA	NA	TRBJ2-1	TRBV28	CASSFPASGVNEQFF	TGTGCCAGCAGTTTCCCCGCGAGCGGCGTCAATGAGCAGTTCTTC
NA	NA	TRBJ2-1	TRBV6-5	CASSYGRGSYNEQFF	TGTGCCAGCAGTTACGGGCGGGGCTCCTACAATGAGCAGTTCTTC
NA	NA	TRBJ1-5	TRBV6-2/TRBV6-3	CASSPPRPGSSSNQPQHF	TGTGCCAGCAGCCCTCCTCGTCCAGGCAGTTCTAGCAATCAGCCCCAGCATTTT
few	NA	TRBJ2-7	TRBV11-2	CASSPAYEQYF	TGTGCCAGCAGCCCCGCCTACGAGCAGTACTTC
NA	NA	TRBJ2-1	TRBV7-2	CASSLAVGGAYNEQFF	TGTGCCAGCAGCTTAGCGGTCGGGGGTGCCTACAATGAGCAGTTCTTC
NA	TRBD2	TRBJ2-1	TRBV27	CASSLLAKSGTSFFNEQFF	TGTGCCAGCAGTTTATTGGCTAAAAGTGGGACTAGCTTTTTTAATGAGCAGTTCTTC
NA	NA	TRBJ1-1	TRBV18	CASSPQGANTEAFF	TGTGCCAGCTCACCACAGGGAGCGAACACTGAAGCTTTCTTT
once	NA	TRBJ1-1	TRBV11-3	CASSFSGMNTEAFF	TGTGCCAGCAGCTTCTCAGGTATGAACACTGAAGCTTTCTTT
few	TRBD1	TRBJ2-1	TRBV28	CASSFMGQGAWNEQFF	TGTGCCAGCAGTTTTATGGGACAGGGGGCTTGGAATGAGCAGTTCTTC
NA	NA	TRBJ2-3	TRBV7-8	CASSLGASVTTDTQYF	TGTGCCAGCAGCCTTGGGGCTAGCGTTACCACAGATACGCAGTATTTT
NA	NA	TRBJ1-2	TRBV7-2	CASSDSGTATYGYTF	TGTGCCAGCAGCGACAGCGGGACGGCTACCTATGGCTACACCTTC
NA	TRBD1	TRBJ1-3	TRBV5-1	CASSLAGTVNTIYF	TGCGCCAGCAGCTTGGCCGGGACAGTCAACACCATATATTTT
NA	TRBD2	TRBJ2-6	TRBV5-4	CASSLGGSGANVLTF	TGTGCCAGCAGCCTCGGGGGGTCTGGGGCCAACGTCCTGACTTTC
NA	TRBD1	TRBJ2-7	TRBV15	CATSRVRGQGAGEQYF	TGTGCCACCAGCAGAGTACGGGGACAGGGTGCCGGCGAGCAGTACTTC
once	TRBD2	TRBJ2-5	TRBV7-7	CASSLMGTSGNLGETQYF	TGTGCCAGCAGCTTAATGGGGACTAGCGGGAATTTGGGCGAGACCCAGTACTTC
NA	NA	TRBJ2-7	TRBV9	CASSRGPPYEQYF	TGTGCCAGCAGCAGGGGCCCGCCCTACGAGCAGTACTTC
few	NA	TRBJ2-7	TRBV5-5	CASSQVRGPYEQYF	TGTGCCAGCAGTCAGGTCAGGGGCCCCTACGAGCAGTACTTC
NA	NA	TRBJ2-7	TRBV5-4	CASSPGGYEQYF	TGTGCCAGCAGCCCGGGTGGTTACGAGCAGTACTTC
NA	NA	TRBJ1-1	TRBV5-7	CASSLASGIAYNTEAFF	TGTGCCAGCAGCTTGGCCTCGGGTATAGCTTATAACACTGAAGCTTTCTTT
NA	NA	TRBJ2-1	TRBV2	CASSDKGPSYNEQFF	TGTGCCAGCAGTGACAAGGGGCCTTCCTACAATGAGCAGTTCTTC
NA	TRBD2	TRBJ2-7	TRBV4-1	CASSQGSGGSSYEQYF	TGCGCCAGCAGCCAAGGGAGCGGGGGGTCCTCCTACGAGCAGTACTTC
NA	NA	TRBJ2-5	TRBV5-1	CASTLPGETQYF	TGCGCCAGCACATTGCCGGGAGAGACCCAGTACTTC
NA	TRBD1	TRBJ2-7	TRBV30	CAGQGASVWEQYF	TGTGCCGGACAGGGGGCGTCAGTTTGGGAGCAGTACTTC
many	TRBD2	TRBJ2-7	TRBV24-1	CATSDRSGGNSEQYF	TGTGCCACCAGTGATCGCTCCGGGGGGAACTCCGAGCAGTACTTC
NA	TRBD1	TRBJ1-3	TRBV5-1	CASSAQGTGITNTIYF	TGCGCCAGCAGCGCTCAGGGGACAGGGATTACGAACACCATATATTTT
NA	NA	TRBJ2-5	TRBV9	CASSVEGRGSETQYF	TGTGCCAGCAGCGTAGAGGGCAGGGGTTCAGAGACCCAGTACTTC
once	NA	TRBJ2-2	TRBV28	CASKQVNTGELFF	TGTGCCAGCAAACAGGTCAACACCGGGGAGCTGTTTTTT
NA	NA	TRBJ2-2	TRBV3-1/TRBV3-2	CASSSGQFLHTGELFF	TGTGCCAGCAGCAGCGGACAGTTCCTTCACACCGGGGAGCTGTTTTTT
NA	NA	TRBJ2-1	TRBV15	CATGRVYNEQFF	TGTGCCACCGGGCGGGTCTACAATGAGCAGTTCTTC
few	TRBD1	TRBJ1-2	TRBV3-1/TRBV3-2	CASSLSGQGNGYTF	TGTGCCAGCAGCCTTTCGGGACAGGGAAATGGCTACACCTTC
NA	NA	TRBJ2-5	TRBV4-1	CASSQGERQETQYF	TGCGCCAGCAGCCAAGGGGAGAGACAAGAGACCCAGTACTTC
NA	NA	TRBJ2-7	TRBV5-1	CASSPAGSGYEQYF	TGCGCCAGCAGCCCCGCCGGGTCGGGCTACGAGCAGTACTTC
NA	NA	TRBJ1-3	TRBV29-1	CSVEGGNSGNTIYF	TGCAGCGTTGAGGGGGGGAACTCTGGAAACACCATATATTTT
NA	TRBD2	TRBJ2-5	TRBV29-1	CSVARTSGGVYQETQYF	TGCAGCGTTGCTAGGACTAGCGGGGGGGTTTACCAAGAGACCCAGTACTTC